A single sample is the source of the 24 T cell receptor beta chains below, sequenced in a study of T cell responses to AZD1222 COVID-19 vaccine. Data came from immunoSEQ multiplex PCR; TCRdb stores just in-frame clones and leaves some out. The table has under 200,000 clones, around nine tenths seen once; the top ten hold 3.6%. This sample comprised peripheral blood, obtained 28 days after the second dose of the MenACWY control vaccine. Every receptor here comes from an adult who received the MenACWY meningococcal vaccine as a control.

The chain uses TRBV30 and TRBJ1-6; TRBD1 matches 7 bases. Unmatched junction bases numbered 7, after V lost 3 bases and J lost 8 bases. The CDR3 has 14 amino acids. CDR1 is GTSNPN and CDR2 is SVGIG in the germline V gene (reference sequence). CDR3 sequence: CAWSLQGKDSPLHF. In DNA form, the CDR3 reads TGTGCCTGGAGCCTACAGGGGAAGGATTCACCCCTCCACTTT.

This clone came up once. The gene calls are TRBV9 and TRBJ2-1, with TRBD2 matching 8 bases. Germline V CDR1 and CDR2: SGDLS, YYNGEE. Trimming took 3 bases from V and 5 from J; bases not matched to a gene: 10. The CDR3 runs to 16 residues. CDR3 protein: CASSGRTGLDNNEQFF. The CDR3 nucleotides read TGTGCCAGCAGCGGACGCACGGGACTAGACAACAATGAGCAGTTCTTC.

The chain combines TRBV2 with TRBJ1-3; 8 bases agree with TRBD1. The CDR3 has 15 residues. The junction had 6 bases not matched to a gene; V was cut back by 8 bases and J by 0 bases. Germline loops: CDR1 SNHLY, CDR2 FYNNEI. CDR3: CASQGTGYSGNTIYF. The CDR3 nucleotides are TGTGCCAGCCAAGGGACAGGTTACTCTGGAAACACCATATATTTT.

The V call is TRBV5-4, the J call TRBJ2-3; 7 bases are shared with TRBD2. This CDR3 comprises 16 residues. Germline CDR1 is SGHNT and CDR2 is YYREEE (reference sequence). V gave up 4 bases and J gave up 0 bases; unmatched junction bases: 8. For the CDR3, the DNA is TGTGCCAGCAGCCTGGGAGGGCGCACTAGCACAGATACGCAGTATTTT. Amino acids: CASSLGGRTSTDTQYF.

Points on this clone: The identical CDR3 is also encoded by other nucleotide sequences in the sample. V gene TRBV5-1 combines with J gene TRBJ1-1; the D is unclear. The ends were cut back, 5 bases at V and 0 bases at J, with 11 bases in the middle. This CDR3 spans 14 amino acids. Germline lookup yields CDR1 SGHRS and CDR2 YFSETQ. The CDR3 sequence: CASSSGQLNTEAFF. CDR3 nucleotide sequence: TGCGCCAGCAGTTCGGGTCAGCTGAACACTGAAGCTTTCTTT. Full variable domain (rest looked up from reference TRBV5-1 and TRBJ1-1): KAGVTQTPRYLIKTRGQQVTLSCSPISGHRSVSWYQQTPGQGLQFLFEYFSETQRNKGNFPGRFSGRQFSNSRSEMNVSTLELGDSALYLCASSSGQLNTEAFFGQGTRLTVV.

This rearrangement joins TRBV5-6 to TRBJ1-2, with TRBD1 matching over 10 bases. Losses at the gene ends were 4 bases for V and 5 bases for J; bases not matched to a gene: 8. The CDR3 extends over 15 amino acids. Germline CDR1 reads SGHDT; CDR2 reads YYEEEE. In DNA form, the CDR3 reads TGTGCCAGCAGCCGGGACAGGGGCGGAAGTTATGGCTACACCTTC. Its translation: CASSRDRGGSYGYTF.

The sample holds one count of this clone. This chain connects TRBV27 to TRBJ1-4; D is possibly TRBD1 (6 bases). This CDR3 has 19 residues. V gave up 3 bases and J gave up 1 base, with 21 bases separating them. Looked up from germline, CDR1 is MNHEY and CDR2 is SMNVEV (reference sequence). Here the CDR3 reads CASSFRPWDTRGTNEKLFF. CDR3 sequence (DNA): TGTGCCAGCAGTTTTCGGCCTTGGGACACCCGAGGAACTAATGAAAAACTGTTTTTT.

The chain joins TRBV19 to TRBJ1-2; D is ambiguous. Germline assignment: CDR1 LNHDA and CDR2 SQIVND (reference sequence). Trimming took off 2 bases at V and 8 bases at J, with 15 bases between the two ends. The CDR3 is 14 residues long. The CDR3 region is CASSIYSSPGGYTF. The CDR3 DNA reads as TGTGCCAGTAGTATATACAGCTCCCCGGGGGGCTACACCTTC.

CDR3 residues: CASQGQRSGNTIYF. The DNA of the CDR3 is TGCGCCAGCCAAGGACAGCGATCTGGAAACACCATATATTTT. The chain joins TRBV5-1 to TRBJ1-3; D might be TRBD1 (6 bases). The CDR3 length is 14 residues. The V gene lost 7 bases and the J gene lost 1 base, with 12 bases spanning the gap. From germline, CDR1 is SGHRS and CDR2 YFSETQ.

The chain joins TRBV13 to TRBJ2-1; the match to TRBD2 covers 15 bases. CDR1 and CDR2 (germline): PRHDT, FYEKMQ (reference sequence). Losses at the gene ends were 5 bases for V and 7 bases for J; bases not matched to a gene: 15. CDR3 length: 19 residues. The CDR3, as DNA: TGTGCCAGCAGCCCAGCCTGGCAGAGGACTAGCGGGAGGGCTAATGAGCAGTTCTTC. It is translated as CASSPAWQRTSGRANEQFF.

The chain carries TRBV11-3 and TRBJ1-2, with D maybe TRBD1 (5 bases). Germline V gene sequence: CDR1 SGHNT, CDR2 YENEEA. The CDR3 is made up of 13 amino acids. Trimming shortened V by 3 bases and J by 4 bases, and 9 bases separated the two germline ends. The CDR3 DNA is TGTGCCAGCAGCTTCAGGGTGGGCTATGGCTACACCTTC. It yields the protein CASSFRVGYGYTF.

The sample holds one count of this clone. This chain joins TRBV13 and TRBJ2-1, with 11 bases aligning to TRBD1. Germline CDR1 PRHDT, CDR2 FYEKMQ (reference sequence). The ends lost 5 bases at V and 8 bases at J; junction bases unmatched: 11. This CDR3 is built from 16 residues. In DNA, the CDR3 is TGTGCCAGCAGCCTAACCGGACAGGGGGCTGCCTATGAGCAGTTCTTC. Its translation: CASSLTGQGAAYEQFF.

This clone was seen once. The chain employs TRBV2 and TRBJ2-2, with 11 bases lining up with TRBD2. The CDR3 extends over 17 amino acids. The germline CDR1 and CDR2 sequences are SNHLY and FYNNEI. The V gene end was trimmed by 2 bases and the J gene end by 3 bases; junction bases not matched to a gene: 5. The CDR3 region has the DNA TGTGCCAGCAGTGAACTAGCGGGAGGCGGGTACACCGGGGAGCTGTTTTTT. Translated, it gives CASSELAGGGYTGELFF.

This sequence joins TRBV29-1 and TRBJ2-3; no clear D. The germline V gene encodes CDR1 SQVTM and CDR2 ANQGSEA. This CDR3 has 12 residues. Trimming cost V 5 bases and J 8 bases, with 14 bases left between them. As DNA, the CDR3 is TGCAGCGTTCTTGAGCAGGTCGGTACGCAGTATTTT. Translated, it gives CSVLEQVGTQYF.

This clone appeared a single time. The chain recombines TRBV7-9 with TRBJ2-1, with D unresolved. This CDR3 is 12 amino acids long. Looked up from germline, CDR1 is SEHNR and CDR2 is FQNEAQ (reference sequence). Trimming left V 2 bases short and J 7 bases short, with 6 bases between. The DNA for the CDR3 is TGTGCCAGCAGCTTAAACGGAAATGAGCAGTTCTTC. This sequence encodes CASSLNGNEQFF.

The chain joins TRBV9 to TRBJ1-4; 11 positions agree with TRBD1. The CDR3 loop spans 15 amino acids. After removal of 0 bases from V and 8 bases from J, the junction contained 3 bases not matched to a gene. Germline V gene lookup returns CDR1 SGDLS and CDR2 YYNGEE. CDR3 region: CASSVGTGGREKLFF. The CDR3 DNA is TGTGCCAGCAGCGTAGGGACAGGGGGCAGGGAAAAACTGTTTTTT.

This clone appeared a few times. The CDR3 is CASRLTSGRLNEQFF. CDR3 coding DNA: TGTGCCAGCAGGCTCACTAGCGGGAGGCTAAATGAGCAGTTCTTC. The V gene is TRBV2, the J gene TRBJ2-1; the match to TRBD2 covers 12 bases. V shed 6 bases and J 7 bases; nucleotides not matched to a gene: 7. This CDR3 comprises 15 residues. Germline V gene data show CDR1 as SNHLY and CDR2 as FYNNEI.

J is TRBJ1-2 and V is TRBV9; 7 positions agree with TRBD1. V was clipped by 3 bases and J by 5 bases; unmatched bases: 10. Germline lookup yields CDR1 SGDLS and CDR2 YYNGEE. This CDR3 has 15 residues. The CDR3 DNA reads TGTGCCAGCAGCGCCGGCCGGGGACAGCTATATGGCTACACCTTC. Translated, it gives CASSAGRGQLYGYTF.

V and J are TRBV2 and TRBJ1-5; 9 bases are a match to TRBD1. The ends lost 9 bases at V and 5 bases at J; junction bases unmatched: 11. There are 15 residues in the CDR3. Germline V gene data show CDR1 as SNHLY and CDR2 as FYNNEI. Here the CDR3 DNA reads TGTGCCAGTACCACCCGGGACAGGGCGGATCAGCCCCAGCATTTT. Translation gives CASTTRDRADQPQHF.

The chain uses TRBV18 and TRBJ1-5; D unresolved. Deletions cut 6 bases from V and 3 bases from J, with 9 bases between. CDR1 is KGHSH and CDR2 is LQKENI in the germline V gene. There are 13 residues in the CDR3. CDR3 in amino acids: CASSVGLNQPQHF. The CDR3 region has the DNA TGTGCCAGCTCGGTCGGCCTCAATCAGCCCCAGCATTTT. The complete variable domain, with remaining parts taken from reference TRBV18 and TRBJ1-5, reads NAGVMQNPRHLVRRRGQEARLRCSPMKGHSHVYWYRQLPEEGLKFMVYLQKENIIDESGMPKERFSAEFPKEGPSILRIQQVVRGDSAAYFCASSVGLNQPQHFGDGTRLSIL.

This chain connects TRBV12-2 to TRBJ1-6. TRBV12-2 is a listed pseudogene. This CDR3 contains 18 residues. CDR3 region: CASRLSLLGRTYNSPLHF. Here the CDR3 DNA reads TGTGCAAGTCGCTTATCCCTTCTAGGGCGGACTTATAATTCACCCCTCCACTTT.

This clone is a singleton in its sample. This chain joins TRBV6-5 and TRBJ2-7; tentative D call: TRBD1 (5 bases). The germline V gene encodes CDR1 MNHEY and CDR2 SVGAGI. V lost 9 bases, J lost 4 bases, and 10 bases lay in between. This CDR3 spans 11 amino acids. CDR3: CASIRQYEQYF. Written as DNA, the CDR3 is TGTGCCAGTATAAGACAGTACGAGCAGTACTTC.

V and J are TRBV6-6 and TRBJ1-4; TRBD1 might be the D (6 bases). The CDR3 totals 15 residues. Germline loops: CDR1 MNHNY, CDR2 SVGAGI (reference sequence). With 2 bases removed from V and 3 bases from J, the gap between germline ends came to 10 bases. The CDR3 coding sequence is TGTGCCAGCAGTTACGGGGGGGCACCTAATGAAAAACTGTTTTTT. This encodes CASSYGGAPNEKLFF.

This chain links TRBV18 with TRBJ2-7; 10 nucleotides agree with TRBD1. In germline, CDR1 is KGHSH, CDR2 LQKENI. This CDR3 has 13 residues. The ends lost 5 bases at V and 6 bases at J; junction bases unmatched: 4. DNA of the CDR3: TGTGCCAGCTCATCCGGGACAGGGGCCGAGCAGTACTTC. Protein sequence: CASSSGTGAEQYF.